This TCR beta chain originates from a study of blood T cell repertoires in COVID-19. Study in general: Both acute and convalescent COVID-19 samples were obtained from the United States, Italy and Spain. Nucleic acid was either cDNA or gDNA, and it came from T cells, B-cell-depleted T cells, or PBMCs.

Original methodology: Nucleated cell counts were estimated from reference gene primer amplification. Here immunoSEQ multiplex PCR was the method, and the copy in TCRdb shows in-frame clones only, minus some. That table is the source of V, J and clone size, and D and trimming were worked out from the DNA. The sample has some 100,000 clones, 75% to 90% seen once; the top ten hold about 19%. The CDR3 sequence is 15 residues long. The V gene's germline CDR1 is SEHNR and CDR2 FQNEAQ (reference sequence). The V segment lost 6 bases and the J segment 8 bases; nucleotides outside the gene matches: 10. The sequenced sample was peripheral blood. This TCR was recovered from a human donor with acute or convalescent COVID-19. The donor label of this sample is uncertain. V and J are TRBV7-9 and TRBJ1-6, with 7 positions matching TRBD1. The CDR3 DNA reads as TGTGCCAGCAGTTATCGACAGGGAACTGATTCACCCCTCCACTTT. The encoded protein is CASSYRQGTDSPLHF.